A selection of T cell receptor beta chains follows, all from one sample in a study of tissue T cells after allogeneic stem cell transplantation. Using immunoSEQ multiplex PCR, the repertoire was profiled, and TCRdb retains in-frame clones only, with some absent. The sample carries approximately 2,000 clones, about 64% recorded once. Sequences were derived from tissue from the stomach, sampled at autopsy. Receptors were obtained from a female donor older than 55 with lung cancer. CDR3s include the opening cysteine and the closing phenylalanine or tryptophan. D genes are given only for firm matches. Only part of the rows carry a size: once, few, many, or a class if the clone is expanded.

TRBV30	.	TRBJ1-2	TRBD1	CAWSRQGASYGYTF	TGTGCCTGGAGTAGACAGGGGGCGAGCTATGGCTACACCTTC
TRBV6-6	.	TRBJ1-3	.	CASRDGNSGNTIYF	TGTGCCAGCAGGGACGGAAATTCTGGAAACACCATATATTTT
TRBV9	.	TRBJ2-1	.	CASSVRVDGYEQFF	TGTGCCAGCAGCGTGCGGGTGGACGGGTATGAGCAGTTCTTC
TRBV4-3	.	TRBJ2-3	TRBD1	CASSAQPGQGASDTQYF	TGCGCCAGCAGCGCCCAACCGGGACAGGGGGCCTCAGATACGCAGTATTTT
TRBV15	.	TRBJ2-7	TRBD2	CATSRRGAYEQYF	TGTGCCACCAGCCGTCGGGGGGCCTACGAGCAGTACTTC
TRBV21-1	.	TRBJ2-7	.	CASSSRTARVFYEQYF	TGTGCCAGCAGTTCCCGGACAGCCCGTGTTTTTTACGAGCAGTACTTC
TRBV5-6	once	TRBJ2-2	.	CASSSPYAGNTGELFF	TGTGCCAGCAGCTCCCCCTATGCAGGAAACACCGGGGAGCTGTTTTTT
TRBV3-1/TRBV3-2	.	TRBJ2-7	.	CASRTDADPSYEQYF	TGTGCCAGTCGTACCGACGCGGACCCCTCCTACGAGCAGTACTTC
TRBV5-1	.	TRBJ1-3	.	CASSLNSLSGNTIYF	TGCGCCAGCAGCTTGAACAGCCTCTCTGGAAACACCATATATTTT
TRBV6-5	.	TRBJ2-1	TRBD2	CASSTPGLAEGEFF	TGTGCCAGCAGTACGCCGGGACTAGCGGAGGGGGAGTTCTTC
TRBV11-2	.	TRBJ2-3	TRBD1	CASSLTGASFDTQYF	TGTGCCAGCAGCTTGACAGGGGCTAGTTTTGATACGCAGTATTTT
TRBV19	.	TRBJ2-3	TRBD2	CASSPRLAGGSTDTQYF	TGTGCCAGTAGTCCAAGACTAGCGGGGGGCTCCACAGATACGCAGTATTTT
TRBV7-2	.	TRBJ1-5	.	CASSPWGRGKGNQPQHF	TGTGCCAGCAGCCCCTGGGGTCGGGGGAAAGGCAATCAGCCCCAGCATTTT
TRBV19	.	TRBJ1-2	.	CASRSGWSADGYTF	TGTGCCAGCCGTTCAGGGTGGAGCGCTGATGGCTACACCTTC
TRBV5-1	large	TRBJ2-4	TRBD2	CASSPNPGLAGGDKNIQYF	TGCGCCAGCAGCCCGAACCCGGGACTAGCGGGAGGGGACAAAAACATTCAGTACTTC
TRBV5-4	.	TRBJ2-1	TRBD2	CASSLGRLAERDEQFF	TGTGCCAGCAGCTTGGGTCGACTAGCGGAACGGGATGAGCAGTTCTTC
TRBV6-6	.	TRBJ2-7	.	CASSLGGSSYEQYF	TGTGCCAGCAGTTTGGGGGGTAGCTCCTACGAGCAGTACTTC
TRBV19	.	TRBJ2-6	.	CASSTLSGVGSGANVLTF	TGTGCCAGTAGTACCTTATCCGGGGTGGGCTCTGGGGCCAACGTCCTGACTTTC
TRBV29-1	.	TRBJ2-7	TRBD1	CSVRDRAYEQYF	TGCAGCGTCCGGGACAGGGCGTACGAGCAGTACTTC
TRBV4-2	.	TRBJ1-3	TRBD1	CASSQDEGQGSGNTIYF	TGTGCCAGCAGCCAAGATGAGGGACAGGGGTCGGGAAACACCATATATTTT
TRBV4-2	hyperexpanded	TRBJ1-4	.	CASSQVHNWEKLFF	TGTGCCAGCAGCCAAGTCCACAACTGGGAAAAACTGTTTTTT
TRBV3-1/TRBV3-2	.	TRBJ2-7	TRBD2	CASSPSRAGGTYEQYF	TGTGCCAGCAGCCCCTCCCGAGCGGGAGGAACCTACGAGCAGTACTTC
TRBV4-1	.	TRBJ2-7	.	CASSQVIRNYEQYF	TGCGCCAGCAGCCAAGTAATCAGGAACTACGAGCAGTACTTC
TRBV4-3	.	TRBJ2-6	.	CASSQVGTGSGANVLTF	TGCGCCAGCAGCCAAGTCGGGACGGGTTCTGGGGCCAACGTCCTGACTTTC
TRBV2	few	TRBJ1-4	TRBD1	CASSRTTAQGEKLFF	TGTGCCAGCAGTCGGACGACAGCACAGGGGGAAAAACTGTTTTTT